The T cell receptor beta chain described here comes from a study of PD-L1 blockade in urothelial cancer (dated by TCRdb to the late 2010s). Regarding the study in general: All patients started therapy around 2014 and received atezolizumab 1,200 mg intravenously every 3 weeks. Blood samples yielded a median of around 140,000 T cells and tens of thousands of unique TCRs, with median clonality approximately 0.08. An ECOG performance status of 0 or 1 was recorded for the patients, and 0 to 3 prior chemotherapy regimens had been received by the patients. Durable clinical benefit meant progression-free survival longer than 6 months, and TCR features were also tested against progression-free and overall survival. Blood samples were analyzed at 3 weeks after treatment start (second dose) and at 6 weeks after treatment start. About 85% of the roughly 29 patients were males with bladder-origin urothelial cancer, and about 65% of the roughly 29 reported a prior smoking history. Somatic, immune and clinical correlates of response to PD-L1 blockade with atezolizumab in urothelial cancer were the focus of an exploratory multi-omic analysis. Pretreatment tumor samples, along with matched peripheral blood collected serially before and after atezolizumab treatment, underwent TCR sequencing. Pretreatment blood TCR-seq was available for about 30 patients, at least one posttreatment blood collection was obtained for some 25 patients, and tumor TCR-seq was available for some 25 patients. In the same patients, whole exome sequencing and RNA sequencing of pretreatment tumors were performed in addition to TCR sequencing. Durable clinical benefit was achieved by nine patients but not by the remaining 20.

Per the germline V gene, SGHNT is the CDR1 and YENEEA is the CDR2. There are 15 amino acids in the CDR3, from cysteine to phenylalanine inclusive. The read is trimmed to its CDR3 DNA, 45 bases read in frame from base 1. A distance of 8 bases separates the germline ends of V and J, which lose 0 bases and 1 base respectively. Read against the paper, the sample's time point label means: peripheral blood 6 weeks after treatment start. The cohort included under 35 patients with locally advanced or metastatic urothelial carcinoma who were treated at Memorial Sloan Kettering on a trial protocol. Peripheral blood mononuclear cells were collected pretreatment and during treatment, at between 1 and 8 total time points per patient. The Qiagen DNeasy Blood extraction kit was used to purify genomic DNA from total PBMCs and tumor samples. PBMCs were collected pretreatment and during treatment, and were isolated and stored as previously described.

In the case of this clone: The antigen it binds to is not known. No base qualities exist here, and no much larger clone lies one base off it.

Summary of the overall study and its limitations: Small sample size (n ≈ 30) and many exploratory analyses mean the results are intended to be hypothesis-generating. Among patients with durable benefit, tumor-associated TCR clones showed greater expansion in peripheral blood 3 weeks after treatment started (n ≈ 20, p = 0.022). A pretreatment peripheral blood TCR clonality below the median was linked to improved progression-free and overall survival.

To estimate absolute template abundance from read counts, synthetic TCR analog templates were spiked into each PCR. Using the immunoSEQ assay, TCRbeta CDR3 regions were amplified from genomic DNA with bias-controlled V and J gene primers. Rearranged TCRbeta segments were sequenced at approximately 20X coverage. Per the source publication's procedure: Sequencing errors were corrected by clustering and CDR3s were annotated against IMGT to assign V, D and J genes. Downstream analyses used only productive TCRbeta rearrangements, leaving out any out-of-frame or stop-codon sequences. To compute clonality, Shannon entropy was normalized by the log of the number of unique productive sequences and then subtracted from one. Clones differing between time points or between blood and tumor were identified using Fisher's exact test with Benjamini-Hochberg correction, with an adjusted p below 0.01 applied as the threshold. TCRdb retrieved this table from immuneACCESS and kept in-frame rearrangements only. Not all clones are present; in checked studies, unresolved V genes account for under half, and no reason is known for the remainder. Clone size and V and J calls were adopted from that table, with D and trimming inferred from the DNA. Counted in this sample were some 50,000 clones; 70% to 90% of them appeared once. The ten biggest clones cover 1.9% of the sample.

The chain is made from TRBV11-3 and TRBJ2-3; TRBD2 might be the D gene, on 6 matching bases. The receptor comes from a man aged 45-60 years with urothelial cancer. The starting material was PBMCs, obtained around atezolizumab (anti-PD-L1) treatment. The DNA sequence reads TGTGCCAGCAGCTTAGAGGGCGGGGGCACAGATACGCAGTATTTT. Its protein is CASSLEGGGTDTQYF.